The 5 T cell receptor beta chains in this list originate from one sample, sequenced in a study of T-cell reconstitution after alpha-beta-depleted transplantation in children. Unique molecular identifiers were built into the TCRbeta library. TCRdb re-called the PCR reads through MiXCR, storing one row per CDR3 protein. Of about 540,000 distinct CDR3 sequences listed, approximately 20% are singletons. Specimen: PBMCs from the stem cell graft donor, collected from the stem cell graft. The receptors originated from a human donor who donated a stem cell graft to a child with acute lymphoblastic leukemia.

The V call is TRBV5-1, the J call TRBJ2-7, with a possible D match to TRBD1 (5 bases). CDR1 is SGHRS, CDR2 YFSETQ, per germline. V lost 1 base, J lost 0 bases, and 11 bases lay in between. The length of the CDR3 is 15 residues. DNA for the CDR3: TGCGCCAGCAGCTTGAACAGGATCCTCTCCTACGAGCAGTACTTC. Its translation: CASSLNRILSYEQYF. Complete variable domain (other parts from reference TRBV5-1 and TRBJ2-7): KAGVTQTPRYLIKTRGQQVTLSCSPISGHRSVSWYQQTPGQGLQFLFEYFSETQRNKGNFPGRFSGRQFSNSRSEMNVSTLELGDSALYLCASSLNRILSYEQYFGPGTRLTVT.

This clonotype was counted between two and nine times. This chain links TRBV2 with TRBJ1-1; D might be TRBD1 (6 bases). CDR1 is SNHLY, CDR2 FYNNEI, per germline. The CDR3 is 12 amino acids. V was shortened by 9 bases and J by 4 bases, with 12 bases between the two germline ends. The DNA for the CDR3 is TGTGCCAGAGGGGAGGGGGGCACTGAAGCTTTCTTT. Translating gives CARGEGGTEAFF.

The chain is built from TRBV29-1 and TRBJ2-1; D remains ambiguous. V gave up 7 bases and J gave up 3 bases, with 7 bases separating them. Germline CDR1 is SQVTM and CDR2 is ANQGSEA. The CDR3 contains 11 residues. CDR3 sequence (DNA): TGCAGCGGGGATTTCTACAATGAGCAGTTCTTC. It yields the protein CSGDFYNEQFF.

This clonotype appeared a few times. The chain is built from TRBV6-1 and TRBJ2-2, with 7 positions matching TRBD2. V lost 5 bases, J lost 5 bases, and 8 bases stayed unmatched. Germline lookup yields CDR1 MNHNS and CDR2 SASEGT. There are 15 residues in the CDR3. The CDR3 sequence is CASSPTLGGTGELFF. The CDR3 DNA follows: TGTGCCAGCAGTCCCACCCTGGGGGGGACCGGGGAGCTGTTTTTT.

The chain employs TRBV7-2 and TRBJ1-2; D unclear. Germline V gene sequence: CDR1 SGHTA, CDR2 FQGNSA. The CDR3 spans 16 residues. Trimming took 1 base from V and 7 from J, leaving 19 bases between them. The CDR3 DNA reads TGTGCCAGCAGCTTAGTTTTGTCAGAAGACGGAGGTGGCTACACCTTC. It specifies CASSLVLSEDGGGYTF.